Below, 23 T cell receptor beta chains from the same sample are listed, as sequenced in a study of graft-versus-host responses after intestinal transplantation. The table came from immunoSEQ multiplex PCR; TCRdb's copy has only in-frame clones and leaves some out. The sample holds tens of thousands of clones, approximately 94% seen once. Their antigen targets remain unknown. Sequencing used unstimulated CD4+ T cells sorted from spleen or lymph node cells, obtained before transplant. The receptors were gathered from a human donor who was the organ donor for an intestinal transplant.

The rearrangement joins TRBV6-6 to TRBJ2-1, with D perhaps TRBD1 (6 bases). Looked up from germline, CDR1 is MNHNY and CDR2 is SVGAGI (reference sequence). V lost 2 bases to trimming and J lost 8 bases, with 13 bases between them. The CDR3 covers 14 residues. CDR3 DNA sequence: TGTGCCAGCAGTTACCTAACAGGGATCCATGAGCAGTTCTTC. Protein sequence: CASSYLTGIHEQFF.

The V gene is TRBV11-3, the J gene TRBJ2-5, with a weak D call TRBD2 (6 bases). V was trimmed by 5 bases and J by 5 bases, leaving 9 bases between them. The CDR3 extends over 12 amino acids. Germline lookup yields CDR1 SGHNT and CDR2 YENEEA. CDR3 nucleotide sequence: TGTGCCAGCAGCCCGGGACTCGAGACCCAGTACTTC. The encoded protein is CASSPGLETQYF.

This rearrangement joins TRBV18 to TRBJ1-1; D may be TRBD1 (5 bases). This CDR3 region has 18 residues. CDR1 and CDR2 (germline): KGHSH, LQKENI. The ends were cut back, 1 base at V and 0 bases at J, with 18 bases in the middle. The chain's CDR3 is CASSPLGAQTNMNTEAFF. The CDR3 nucleotides read TGTGCCAGCTCACCACTTGGGGCTCAAACTAACATGAACACTGAAGCTTTCTTT.

Worth noting for this clone: Mismatch with germline at one junction end may stem from a read error. The chain carries TRBV7-3 and TRBJ2-5; D perhaps matches TRBD1 (6 bases). The germline V gene has CDR1 SGHTA and CDR2 FQGTGA. The CDR3 runs to 14 residues. As DNA, the CDR3 is TGTGCCAGCAGCCCCCGTGTAGGGGGAGAGGCCCAGTACTTC. Its protein product is CASSPRVGGEAQYF.

The J gene is TRBJ2-5, the V gene TRBV4-3, with D possibly TRBD2 on 6 matching bases. Germline V gene lookup returns CDR1 LGHNA and CDR2 YSLEER. The CDR3 is 16 amino acids. V was pared by 0 bases and J by 2 bases, with 13 bases between. As DNA, the CDR3 is TGCGCCAGCAGCCAAGAAGAGCGACGGGGGCAAGAGACCCAGTACTTC. Its protein product is CASSQEERRGQETQYF.

The chain is built from TRBV12-5 and TRBJ1-1, with TRBD1 matching over 7 bases. The V gene's germline CDR1 is LGHNT and CDR2 FRNRAP. With 6 bases clipped from V and 10 bases from J, the junction kept 17 bases outside the gene matches. This CDR3 has 15 amino acids. The CDR3 sequence is CASGQTEQGPRGAFF. The CDR3, as DNA: TGTGCTAGTGGGCAGACGGAACAGGGGCCGAGGGGAGCTTTCTTT.

CDR3: CASSLEGNRGPGANVLTF. CDR3 bases: TGCGCCAGCAGCCTAGAAGGGAACAGGGGGCCTGGGGCCAACGTCCTGACTTTC. The rearrangement links TRBV5-1 to TRBJ2-6; TRBD1 aligns across 9 bases. CDR1 and CDR2 (germline): SGHRS, YFSETQ. The junction had 10 bases not matched to a gene; V was cut back by 4 bases and J by 2 bases. The CDR3 is 18 amino acids.

V and J are TRBV11-3 and TRBJ2-5, with D perhaps assigned TRBD1 or TRBD2 (5 bases each). CDR1 and CDR2 from the germline V gene are SGHNT and YENEEA. The CDR3 is made up of 11 amino acids. Deletions cut 8 bases from V and 5 bases from J, with 9 bases between. The CDR3 loop reads CASGGIETQYF. The CDR3 nucleotides read TGTGCCAGCGGGGGTATCGAGACCCAGTACTTC.

The chain uses TRBV5-1 and TRBJ1-1; weak D call: TRBD1 (5 bases). Germline V lookup: CDR1 SGHRS, CDR2 YFSETQ. CDR3 length equals 14 residues. V lost 4 bases and J lost 7, with 17 bases in between. CDR3 residues: CASSTYGTLNEAFF. DNA of the CDR3: TGCGCCAGCAGCACCTACGGGACCTTAAATGAAGCTTTCTTT.

This chain links TRBV7-3 with TRBJ2-2; D remains unclear. The germline V gene has CDR1 SGHTA and CDR2 FQGTGA. CDR3 length: 17 residues. V gave up 0 bases and J gave up 1 base, with 12 bases separating them. The CDR3 reads CASSLTGQTLNTGELFF. DNA of the CDR3: TGTGCCAGCAGCTTAACCGGGCAGACTTTGAACACCGGGGAGCTGTTTTTT.

This clone has only one observation. J is TRBJ1-2 and V is TRBV6-1; maybe TRBD1 (5 bases). Germline CDR1 and CDR2: MNHNS and SASEGT. V was pared by 1 base and J by 5 bases, with 17 bases between. The CDR3 totals 16 residues. The CDR3 DNA follows: TGTGCCAGCAGTGAAGTGGTCTCGCAGGGAAGGTATGGCTACACCTTC. Translation gives CASSEVVSQGRYGYTF.

This clone was seen only once. The chain carries TRBV7-3 and TRBJ2-3; 9 positions match TRBD2. V was clipped by 5 bases and J by 4 bases; unmatched bases: 4. The CDR3 length is 14 residues. Germline-derived CDR1 and CDR2 are SGHTA and FQGTGA. Here the CDR3 reads CASSTRTSADTQYF. The DNA of the CDR3 is TGTGCCAGCAGCACGAGGACTAGCGCAGATACGCAGTATTTT.

V usage is TRBV27 and J usage is TRBJ2-7; 9 nucleotides line up with TRBD1. The CDR3 sequence is 14 residues long. Trimming at V came to 6 bases and at J to 5 bases, leaving 8 bases not matched to a gene. Germline V lookup: CDR1 MNHEY, CDR2 SMNVEV (reference sequence). The CDR3 DNA follows: TGTGCCAGCAGCTCCTGGGACAGGGCCAACGAGCAGTACTTC. Protein product: CASSSWDRANEQYF.

In DNA form, the CDR3 reads TGTGCCAGCAGCTCAACTCTAGCGGGGGCCGCGTACAATGAGCAGTTCTTC. Its translation: CASSSTLAGAAYNEQFF. The chain has TRBV11-2 and TRBJ2-1; the match to TRBD2 covers 10 bases. The V segment lost 4 bases and the J segment 4 bases; nucleotides outside the gene matches: 10. CDR1 is SGHAT and CDR2 is FQNNGV in the germline V gene. The CDR3 has 17 residues. The complete variable domain, with remaining parts taken from reference TRBV11-2 and TRBJ2-1, reads EAGVAQSPRYKIIEKRQSVAFWCNPISGHATLYWYQQILGQGPKLLIQFQNNGVVDDSQLPKDRFSAERLKGVDSTLKIQPAKLEDSAVYLCASSSTLAGAAYNEQFFGPGTRLTVL.

This clone turned up a few times. CDR3 protein: CASSAGTGGTYEQYF. The CDR3 DNA is TGTGCCAGCAGCGCGGGGACAGGGGGGACCTACGAGCAGTACTTC. V and J are TRBV11-3 and TRBJ2-7; 11 positions agree with TRBD1. There are 15 residues in the CDR3. V trimming: 5 bases; J trimming: 2 bases; junction bases outside the gene matches: 5. The germline gives CDR1 SGHNT, CDR2 YENEEA.

The J gene is TRBJ1-5, the V gene TRBV2; the D gene is possibly TRBD1 (6 bases). Germline CDR1 reads SNHLY; CDR2 reads FYNNEI. V shed 5 bases and J shed 4 bases, with 9 bases lying between them. CDR3 length equals 13 residues. The CDR3 sequence: CASSSTGNQPQHF. CDR3 sequence (DNA): TGTGCCAGCAGTTCAACAGGGAATCAGCCCCAGCATTTT.

The rearrangement links TRBV19 to TRBJ2-6; tentative D call: TRBD1 (5 bases). The germline gives CDR1 LNHDA, CDR2 SQIVND (reference sequence). Trimming took 6 bases from V and 4 from J, leaving 19 bases between them. The CDR3 totals 17 residues. This CDR3 reads CASSPRQGAPGANVLTF. The CDR3 region has the DNA TGTGCCAGTAGCCCACGGCAGGGTGCCCCCGGGGCCAACGTCCTGACTTTC.

This rearrangement joins TRBV14 to TRBJ1-1; no clear D gene. The germline V gene encodes CDR1 SGHDN and CDR2 FVKESK. V lost 1 base, J lost 0 bases, and 9 bases lay in between. There are 15 residues in the CDR3. DNA for the CDR3: TGTGCCAGCAGCCAAGCCAGGATTATGAACACTGAAGCTTTCTTT. This sequence encodes CASSQARIMNTEAFF.

This sequence joins TRBV6-5 and TRBJ2-5; weak D call: TRBD1 (5 bases). Germline assignment: CDR1 MNHEY and CDR2 SVGAGI. Trimming took 0 bases from V and 5 from J, leaving 10 bases between them. CDR3 length: 14 amino acids. The CDR3 loop reads CASSYSGARETQYF. In DNA, the CDR3 is TGTGCCAGCAGTTACTCAGGGGCGAGGGAGACCCAGTACTTC.

This clone was found once. The chain combines TRBV7-4 with TRBJ1-3; 7 nucleotides align to TRBD1. The J segment lost 0 bases and the V segment lost 1 base, leaving 12 bases of the junction unmatched. Germline V gene data show CDR1 as SGHVT and CDR2 as SQSDAQ. This CDR3 comprises 19 residues. The DNA of the CDR3 is TGTGCCAGCAGCTTAGTAGGGGGCCTACCGATCACCTCTGGAAACACCATATATTTT. This gives the protein CASSLVGGLPITSGNTIYF. The full variable domain, completed using reference TRBV7-4 and TRBJ1-3, is GAGVSQSPRYKVAKRGRDVALRCDSISGHVTLYWYRQTLGQGSEVLTYSQSDAQRDKSGRPSGRFSAERPERSVSTLKIQRTEQGDSAVYLCASSLVGGLPITSGNTIYFGEGSWLTVV.

The V gene is TRBV25-1, the J gene TRBJ2-2; a possible D gene is TRBD2 (6 bases). The CDR3 loop spans 16 amino acids. V lost 6 bases, J lost 6 bases, and 20 bases lay in between. The germline gives CDR1 MGHDK, CDR2 SYGVNS. The DNA of the CDR3 is TGTGCCAGCAGACCCGATCGGGGGTACCTGGCCGGGGAGCTGTTTTTT. Translation gives CASRPDRGYLAGELFF.

The chain employs TRBV7-3 and TRBJ2-7; 7 nucleotides agree with TRBD1. V trimming: 5 bases; J trimming: 4 bases; junction bases outside the gene matches: 8. The CDR3 covers 14 residues. Germline V gene data show CDR1 as SGHTA and CDR2 as FQGTGA. CDR3 protein: CASSATGLGYEQYF. In nucleotides, the CDR3 is TGTGCCAGCAGCGCGACAGGGCTGGGGTACGAGCAGTACTTC.

The rearrangement joins TRBV28 to TRBJ2-3; 10 bases map to TRBD2. The CDR3 length is 16 residues. In germline, CDR1 is MDHEN, CDR2 SYDVKM. J was trimmed by 2 bases and V by 7 bases; bases with no gene match: 9. The CDR3 region is CASTRLAGAYTDTQYF. The DNA for the CDR3 is TGTGCCAGCACGCGTCTAGCGGGGGCTTACACAGATACGCAGTATTTT.